What follows is one TCR beta chain and its context. The specificity of this receptor is unknown. No much larger clone is present one base from it, and per-base qualities are unavailable. Receptor libraries were prepared by the immunoSEQ multiplex PCR assay. This is the immuneACCESS table as TCRdb keeps it, with only in-frame sequences that have V and J called. A part of the clones is gone; compared with another copy, unresolved V genes explain less than half, and the rest is unexplained. The sample contains roughly 200,000 clones, roughly nine tenths of them found a single time. The ten largest clones capture approximately 2% of the sample. The CDR3 covers 16 residues, taking in both the cysteine and the phenylalanine. Of all the DNA, just the CDR3 is kept, 48 bases in frame from base 1. The germline V gene yields SGHVS for CDR1 and FQNEAQ for CDR2. Cut back by 5 bases and 3 bases, the V and J ends lie 20 bases apart.

The data were obtained in a study of control samples from healthy donors and cancer patients (dated by TCRdb to the early 2020s). Rearrangement joined TRBV7-8 to TRBJ2-7, with TRBD1 as a weak D call on 5 bases. The sequenced sample was blood. This TCR was sampled from a man aged 30 to 39 in good health. The sequence in DNA is TGTGCCAGCAGCCTACGAGGACATTCTAATTTCTACGAGCAGTACTTC. Its protein product is CASSLRGHSNFYEQYF.